The clone carrying this TCR beta chain was counted many times. The antigen remains unidentified. The CDR3 totals 15 residues. V gave up 0 bases and J gave up 5 bases; unmatched junction bases: 5. Germline values: CDR1 SGHRS, CDR2 YFSETQ. The TCR beta CDR3 regions underwent amplification using RNA transcripts as the source. HTBI primers were employed in a first-round RT-PCR of the TCR CDR3. Each CDR3 protein gets one entry after TCRdb re-called the multiplex PCR reads with MiXCR. The repertoire has around 540,000 distinct CDR3 sequences, roughly a sixth of them found once; the top ten carry about 31%. The sample comes from a study of T cells in Graves' hyperthyroidism and ophthalmopathy. Study in general: Before treatment of any kind, peripheral blood was taken at initial diagnosis. Notes on the study in general: Blood held most thyroid clonotypes expanded above 0.001 frequency.

Diagnosis relied on clinical symptoms, serum thyroxine and TRAb, thyroid ultrasound and orbital computed tomography. The sequenced sample consisted of blood. The genes are TRBV5-1 and TRBJ2-1, with 7 bases aligning to TRBD2. The source is a woman aged 25 to 45 with Graves' ophthalmopathy. CDR3 residues: CASSLDGGSNNEQFF. The CDR3, as DNA: TGCGCCAGCAGCTTGGATGGCGGGAGCAACAATGAGCAGTTCTTC.